This TCR beta chain was identified during a study of tumor and adjacent non-tumor tissue in lung cancer. Looking at the study overall: Aged about 30 to 76 years, patients included approximately 11 men and about 5 women with stage I to III disease. Each sample yielded 3.5 million to 5 million productive TCRbeta reads on average.

Ten or more counts support this clonotype. What it recognizes is unknown. The library came from three nested PCR rounds adapted from ARM-PCR protocols. TCRdb re-called the multiplex PCR reads through MiXCR, storing one row per CDR3 protein. The sample records 120,000 or so distinct CDR3 sequences, 66% being singletons. The CDR3 spans 14 residues. J was trimmed by 1 base and V by 8 bases; bases with no gene match: 4. The germline gives CDR1 SNHLY, CDR2 FYNNEI. This sample's RNA came from whole unsorted tissue. Study-level points and caveats: Tumor repertoires had a smaller top 100 clone share than normal lung.

Sequencing input: lung tumor tissue. The chain is built from TRBV2 and TRBJ2-2; 7 nucleotides line up with TRBD1. This receptor was obtained from a man aged 25 to 40 with non-small cell lung cancer. CDR3 in DNA: TGTGCCAGCCGGAGACAGGGGAACACCGGGGAGCTGTTTTTT. Its protein is CASRRQGNTGELFF.